This T cell receptor beta chain was found in a study of PD-L1 blockade in urothelial cancer. Study-wide background: T cells numbered a median of about 140,000 in the blood samples.

The CDR3 length is 20 residues. V shed 0 bases and J 0 bases; nucleotides not matched to a gene: 10. Germline-derived CDR1 and CDR2 are SGHTA and FQGNSA. Method: immunoSEQ multiplex PCR; TCRdb's copy keeps in-frame clones and lacks some. The table shows about 55,000 clones, with approximately 81% occurring only once. Time point reported: pretreatment peripheral blood. Findings and caveats of the study: Durable-benefit patients showed greater tumor-associated blood clone expansion at 3 weeks.

The table lists this clone with a count of one. Its antigen remains unknown. This specimen consisted of PBMCs, obtained around atezolizumab (anti-PD-L1) treatment. This clonotype was obtained from a man aged 65-85 years with urothelial cancer. The J gene is TRBJ2-5, the V gene TRBV7-2; 13 bases are a match to TRBD2. Written as DNA, the CDR3 is TGTGCCAGCAGCTTAGCCCGAACTAGCGGGGGGGCCGGGTACCAAGAGACCCAGTACTTC. Translated: CASSLARTSGGAGYQETQYF.